The 23 T cell receptor beta chains listed next were all sequenced from one sample in a study of spatial heterogeneity in lung cancer. These TCRs are of unknown antigen specificity. TCRdb independently ran MiXCR on the 5' RACE reads; one entry per CDR3 protein. The sample records about 100,000 distinct CDR3 sequences, under 4.5% being singletons. Findings and caveats of the study: Tumoral mutation counts were tracked by counts of expanded intratumoral alpha and beta TCRs.

Specified time point: sample taken at primary tumor resection. This specimen consisted of lung tumor tissue, obtained at surgery. These receptors all come from a male donor with early-stage non-small cell lung cancer.

This clonotype was picked up many times. The chain uses TRBV5-5 and TRBJ2-7, with a possible D match to TRBD2 (6 bases). The CDR3 has 15 residues. Between the trimmed V and J ends, which lost 0 bases and 2 bases, there was a span of 12 bases. The germline CDR1 and CDR2 sequences are SGHKS and YYEKEE (reference sequence). CDR3 loop: CASSLAGTHAYEQYF. The CDR3 DNA reads TGTGCCAGCAGCTTGGCCGGGACTCATGCCTACGAGCAGTACTTC. The full variable domain, its missing parts supplied by reference TRBV5-5 and TRBJ2-7, is DAGVTQSPTHLIKTRGQQVTLRCSPISGHKSVSWYQQVLGQGPQFIFQYYEKEERGRGNFPDRFSARQFPNYSSELNVNALLLGDSALYLCASSLAGTHAYEQYFGPGTRLTVT.

This clonotype occurred many times. The chain links TRBV4-1 to TRBJ2-1; D might be TRBD2 (5 bases). The CDR3 covers 18 residues. The V end lost 1 base, the J end lost 7 bases, and 23 bases lay between the germline ends. Germline CDR1 MGHRA, CDR2 YSYEKL. The CDR3 region is CASSQVFSDPVRGNEQFF. The DNA for the CDR3 is TGCGCCAGCAGCCAAGTGTTTTCCGACCCTGTCCGGGGTAATGAGCAGTTCTTC.

This chain joins TRBV6-1 and TRBJ2-6; the match to TRBD1 covers 7 bases. From germline, CDR1 is MNHNS and CDR2 SASEGT. The CDR3 runs to 17 residues. V lost 11 bases and J lost 2; bases outside the gene matches: 15. The CDR3 is CAGRQGGDFTGANVLTF. The DNA of the CDR3 is TGTGCCGGGCGACAGGGTGGAGATTTTACTGGGGCCAACGTCCTGACTTTC.

This clonotype was seen only a few times. The rearrangement joins TRBV7-9 to TRBJ2-7; D possibly uses TRBD1 or TRBD2 (5 bases each). Trimming took off 5 bases at V and 0 bases at J, with 14 bases between the two ends. Per the germline V gene, CDR1 is SEHNR and CDR2 is FQNEAQ (reference sequence). This CDR3 contains 15 residues. The CDR3 DNA follows: TGTGCCAGCAGCCCACCCCTTGGGACCTCCTACGAGCAGTACTTC. Protein product: CASSPPLGTSYEQYF.

J is TRBJ2-2 and V is TRBV28; 9 nucleotides align to TRBD1. V dropped 6 bases and J dropped 8; count of bases not matched to a gene: 4. CDR3 length: 13 amino acids. Germline assignment: CDR1 MDHEN and CDR2 SYDVKM. In DNA form, the CDR3 reads TGTGCCAGCAGAGGGACAGGGAAGGGGGAGCTGTTTTTT. Translation: CASRGTGKGELFF.

V and J are TRBV10-1 and TRBJ2-2; no reliable D call. Germline CDR1 reads WNHNN; CDR2 reads SYGVQD (reference sequence). V shed 3 bases and J shed 7 bases, with 12 bases lying between them. This CDR3 has 14 residues. DNA of the CDR3: TGCGCCAGCAGTGATATAAGTTTTGTCGGGGAGCTGTTTTTT. This encodes CASSDISFVGELFF.

This clonotype occurred many times. The rearrangement joins TRBV13 to TRBJ1-2; no reliable D call. Per germline, CDR1 PRHDT and CDR2 FYEKMQ (reference sequence). The V end was cut by 0 bases, the J end by 3 bases, with 11 bases between. This CDR3 has 15 residues. In nucleotides, the CDR3 is TGTGCCAGCAGCTTAGGGGGCCGCCCACACTATGGCTACACCTTC. It translates to CASSLGGRPHYGYTF.

This clonotype was observed at least ten times. The chain carries TRBV12-3 or TRBV12-4 and TRBJ1-2; D remains unclear. V was shortened by 3 bases and J by 2 bases, with 7 bases between the two germline ends. The CDR3 sequence is 13 residues long. The CDR3 DNA reads as TGTGCCAGCAGTTTGGCACACAACTATGGCTACACCTTC. Translating gives CASSLAHNYGYTF.

CDR3 protein: CASSLATSGVGTDTQYF. The CDR3 DNA is TGTGCCAGCTCACTCGCGACTAGCGGGGTCGGCACAGATACGCAGTATTTT. J is TRBJ2-3 and V is TRBV18, with 11 nucleotides matching TRBD2. V was clipped by 4 bases and J by 1 base; unmatched bases: 7. Germline loops: CDR1 KGHSH, CDR2 LQKENI. The CDR3 is 17 residues long.

This clonotype appeared a few times. The chain couples TRBV6-5 to TRBJ1-4; D ambiguous. Germline CDR1 MNHEY, CDR2 SVGAGI. The CDR3 length is 16 residues. V was trimmed by 2 bases and J by 10 bases, leaving 20 bases between them. CDR3 sequence reads: CASSYDFLGASRKLFF. DNA for the CDR3: TGTGCCAGCAGTTACGACTTTCTGGGAGCCTCTCGAAAACTGTTTTTT.

This clonotype occurred many times. The chain couples TRBV13 to TRBJ1-3; 7 bases fit TRBD1. Trimming cost V 5 bases and J 4 bases; bases outside gene matches: 5. The CDR3 length is 14 residues. Germline loops: CDR1 PRHDT, CDR2 FYEKMQ (reference sequence). The CDR3 region is CASSPTGFGNTIYF. The CDR3 region has the DNA TGTGCCAGCAGCCCGACAGGGTTCGGAAACACCATATATTTT.

For this clonotype: At one of its ends the junction is not consistent with the germline gene, which may arise from a read error. The chain uses TRBV5-1 and TRBJ2-5, with D unresolved. This CDR3 comprises 14 residues. Germline V gives CDR1 SGHRS, CDR2 YFSETQ. Here the CDR3 DNA reads TGCGCCAGCAGCACGGGCCTTAATCTAGAGCCCCAGTACTTC. Its translation is CASSTGLNLEPQYF.

This clonotype was detected many times. The chain combines TRBV19 with TRBJ2-2; D remains unclear. V lost 11 bases and J lost 0, with 7 bases in between. The CDR3 runs 12 residues. Germline V gene data show CDR1 as LNHDA and CDR2 as SQIVND (reference sequence). This CDR3 is CAGQSNTGELFF. For the CDR3, the DNA is TGTGCCGGGCAGTCGAACACCGGGGAGCTGTTTTTT.

The table lists this clonotype with many counts. This sequence joins TRBV2 and TRBJ2-5; D possibly corresponds to TRBD2 (6 bases). The V end lost 6 bases, the J end lost 1 base, and 12 bases lay between the germline ends. Germline V gives CDR1 SNHLY, CDR2 FYNNEI. CDR3 length: 14 residues. The CDR3: CASRGFGSQETQYF. Written as DNA, the CDR3 is TGTGCCAGCAGGGGATTCGGGAGCCAAGAGACCCAGTACTTC.

This clonotype was seen ten or more times. V and J are TRBV28 and TRBJ2-7, with D perhaps matching TRBD2 (5 bases). From germline, CDR1 is MDHEN and CDR2 SYDVKM. Trimming cost V 0 bases and J 0 bases, with 12 bases left between them. This CDR3 spans 16 amino acids. The chain's CDR3 is CASSLWREQSSYEQYF. The CDR3 DNA sequence: TGTGCCAGCAGTTTATGGAGGGAACAGAGCTCCTACGAGCAGTACTTC. Based on the CDR3 plus reference TRBV28 and TRBJ2-7, the full variable domain is DVKVTQSSRYLVKRTGEKVFLECVQDMDHENMFWYRQDPGLGLRLIYFSYDVKMKEKGDIPEGYSVSREKKERFSLILESASTNQTSMYLCASSLWREQSSYEQYFGPGTRLTVT.

This clonotype was seen ten or more times. This rearrangement joins TRBV9 to TRBJ2-1, with D maybe TRBD2 (6 bases). Germline-derived CDR1 and CDR2 are SGDLS and YYNGEE. The CDR3 is 15 amino acids. With 4 bases removed from V and 2 bases from J, the gap between germline ends came to 13 bases. Here the CDR3 DNA reads TGTGCCAGCAGCTCTAGCGTTGGCACCTACAATGAGCAGTTCTTC. Protein product: CASSSSVGTYNEQFF.

The J gene is TRBJ1-2, the V gene TRBV19; the match to TRBD1 covers 7 bases. J gave up 7 bases and V 7 bases, and 18 bases lay outside the gene matches. CDR1 is LNHDA, CDR2 SQIVND, per germline (reference sequence). This CDR3 spans 16 amino acids. CDR3 sequence (DNA): TGTGCCAGTACCGGAACCTCTGCGCAGGGGGTATTTGGCTACACCTTC. Translation gives CASTGTSAQGVFGYTF.

This clonotype showed up many times. The genes are TRBV5-1 and TRBJ1-4, with 8 positions matching TRBD1. The CDR3 loop spans 14 amino acids. In germline, CDR1 is SGHRS, CDR2 YFSETQ. After removal of 4 bases from V and 7 bases from J, the junction contained 6 bases not matched to a gene. The CDR3 DNA reads as TGCGCCAGCAGCCCCGGGACAGGCAGTGAAAAACTGTTTTTT. Protein product: CASSPGTGSEKLFF.

The V gene is TRBV12-3 or TRBV12-4, the J gene TRBJ1-4, with 7 bases lining up with TRBD1. The CDR3 runs 14 residues. The junction had 8 bases not matched to a gene; V was cut back by 6 bases and J by 7 bases. The CDR3 DNA follows: TGTGCCAGCAGCCTCACAGGGGCGGTTGAAAAACTGTTTTTT. Amino acids: CASSLTGAVEKLFF.

There are many counts of this clonotype. V gene TRBV7-9 combines with J gene TRBJ1-4; no reliable D call. The CDR3 runs to 15 residues. V lost 1 base and J 0 bases, leaving 6 bases between the germline ends. Germline loops: CDR1 SEHNR, CDR2 FQNEAQ (reference sequence). CDR3: CASSLGRPTNEKLFF. CDR3 in DNA: TGTGCCAGCAGCTTAGGGCGGCCAACTAATGAAAAACTGTTTTTT. The full variable domain, completed using reference TRBV7-9 and TRBJ1-4, is DTGVSQNPRHKITKRGQNVTFRCDPISEHNRLYWYRQTLGQGPEFLTYFQNEAQLEKSRLLSDRFSAERPKGSFSTLEIQRTEQGDSAMYLCASSLGRPTNEKLFFGSGTQLSVL.

Only a few counts were recorded for this clonotype. V gene TRBV24-1 combines with J gene TRBJ2-5; D might be TRBD2 (6 bases). CDR3 length: 14 amino acids. Per germline, CDR1 KGHDR and CDR2 SFDVKD. Between the trimmed V and J ends, which lost 6 bases and 2 bases, there was a span of 12 bases. The CDR3 DNA sequence: TGTGCCACCAGTAGAGGAGGGGTACAAGAGACCCAGTACTTC. It codes for CATSRGGVQETQYF.

This clonotype was seen at least ten times. The J gene is TRBJ2-1, the V gene TRBV5-5; the D gene is possibly TRBD2 (7 bases). The V end was cut by 0 bases, the J end by 12 bases, with 22 bases between. Germline V gives CDR1 SGHKS, CDR2 YYEKEE (reference sequence). The CDR3 sequence is 16 residues long. This CDR3 is CASSLDTRGREIRQFF. The CDR3 DNA reads as TGTGCCAGCAGCTTGGACACCCGGGGGCGGGAGATACGGCAGTTCTTC. Together with reference TRBV5-5 and TRBJ2-1, the CDR3 gives the full variable domain: DAGVTQSPTHLIKTRGQQVTLRCSPISGHKSVSWYQQVLGQGPQFIFQYYEKEERGRGNFPDRFSARQFPNYSSELNVNALLLGDSALYLCASSLDTRGREIRQFFGPGTRLTVL.

At least ten counts were recorded for this clonotype. The V call is TRBV5-1, the J call TRBJ1-1; 8 bases align to TRBD1. The germline gives CDR1 SGHRS, CDR2 YFSETQ. The J segment lost 1 base and the V segment lost 3 bases, leaving 5 bases of the junction unmatched. This CDR3 comprises 15 residues. CDR3 amino acids: CASSSDGQGNTEAFF. CDR3 sequence (DNA): TGCGCCAGCAGCTCCGATGGACAGGGGAACACTGAAGCTTTCTTT.